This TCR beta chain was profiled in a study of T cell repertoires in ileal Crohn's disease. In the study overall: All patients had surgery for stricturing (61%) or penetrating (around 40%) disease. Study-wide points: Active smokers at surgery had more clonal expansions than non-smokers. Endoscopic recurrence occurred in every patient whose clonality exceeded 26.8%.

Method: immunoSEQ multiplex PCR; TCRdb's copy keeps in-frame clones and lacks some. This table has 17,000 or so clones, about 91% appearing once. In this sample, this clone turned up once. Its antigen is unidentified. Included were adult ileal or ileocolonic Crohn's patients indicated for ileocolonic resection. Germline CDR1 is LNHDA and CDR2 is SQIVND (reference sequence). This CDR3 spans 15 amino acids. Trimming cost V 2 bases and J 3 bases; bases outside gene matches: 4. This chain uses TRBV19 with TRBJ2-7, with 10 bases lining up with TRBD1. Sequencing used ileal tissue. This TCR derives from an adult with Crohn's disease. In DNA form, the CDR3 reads TGTGCCAGTAGTATACGGGACAGGGGAAACTACGAGCAGTACTTC. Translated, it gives CASSIRDRGNYEQYF.